Listed below are T cell receptor beta chains from one sample, sequenced in a study of response to subunit inactivated influenza vaccine. TCRdb reprocessed the RT-PCR reads via MiXCR and lists one record per CDR3 protein. The data contain approximately 530,000 distinct CDR3 sequences, approximately 7.2% of them singletons. The material was PBMCs from blood, obtained less than 30 months after vaccination. All receptors come from a man between 50 and 69 years old who received an inactivated influenza vaccine. CDR3s include the opening cysteine and the closing phenylalanine or tryptophan. Each record gives: J gene, V gene, CDR3 protein.

J gene: TRBJ1-5; V gene: TRBV27; CDR3 protein: CASSLSGVGRRGNQPQHF
J gene: TRBJ2-1; V gene: TRBV20-1; CDR3 protein: CSARPGQRPYNEQFF
J gene: TRBJ2-2; V gene: TRBV30; CDR3 protein: CAWIYTGELFF
J gene: TRBJ2-1; V gene: TRBV20-1; CDR3 protein: CSARGAGREGLLSYNEQFF
J gene: TRBJ2-7; V gene: TRBV5-1; CDR3 protein: CASSSHLAGDEQYF
J gene: TRBJ2-3; V gene: TRBV9; CDR3 protein: CASSPHPASTDTQYF
J gene: TRBJ2-2; V gene: TRBV5-8; CDR3 protein: CASSFEGFNTGELFF
J gene: TRBJ2-5; V gene: TRBV10-3; CDR3 protein: CAISESLGAYQETQYF
J gene: TRBJ2-3; V gene: TRBV20-1; CDR3 protein: CSARAASGYYTDTQYF
J gene: TRBJ1-1; V gene: TRBV14; CDR3 protein: CASSQAQGGWAEAFF
J gene: TRBJ2-3; V gene: TRBV28; CDR3 protein: CASSLPLLAGGSTDTQYF
J gene: TRBJ1-4; V gene: TRBV4-1; CDR3 protein: CASRPTDFNEKLFF
J gene: TRBJ2-1; V gene: TRBV20-1; CDR3 protein: CSAPVSPYNEQFF
J gene: TRBJ2-2; V gene: TRBV30; CDR3 protein: CAWDTTSTGELFF
J gene: TRBJ2-3; V gene: TRBV3-1; CDR3 protein: CASSRTNSGGTSTDTQYF
J gene: TRBJ2-5; V gene: TRBV15; CDR3 protein: CATSREGRQGEETQYF
J gene: TRBJ2-7; V gene: TRBV7-2; CDR3 protein: CASSLAPSLEQYF
J gene: TRBJ2-5; V gene: TRBV7-7; CDR3 protein: CASSLSGGQETQYF